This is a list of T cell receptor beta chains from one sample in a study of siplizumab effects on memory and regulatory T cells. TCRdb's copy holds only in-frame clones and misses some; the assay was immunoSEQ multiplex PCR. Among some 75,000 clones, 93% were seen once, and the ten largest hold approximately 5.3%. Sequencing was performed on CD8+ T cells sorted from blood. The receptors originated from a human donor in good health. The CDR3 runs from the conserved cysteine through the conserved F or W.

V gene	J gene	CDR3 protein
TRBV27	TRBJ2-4	CASRNTRGVGSIQYF
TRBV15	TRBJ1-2	CATSRSGTDYGYTF
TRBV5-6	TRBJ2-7	CASSPGLVQGLEQYF
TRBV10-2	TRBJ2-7	CASSTSGGYEQYF
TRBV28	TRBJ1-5	CASSLYPGMGNQPQHF
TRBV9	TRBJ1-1	CASSSRQGDTEAFF
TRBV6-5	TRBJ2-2	CASSRREEAGELFF
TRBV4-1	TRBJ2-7	CASSQEQGRASSYEQYF
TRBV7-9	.	CASSVTGTGVEQYF
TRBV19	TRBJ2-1	CATSEFSYNEQFF
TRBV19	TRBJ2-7	CASSMGQGIYEQYF
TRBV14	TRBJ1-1	CASRDRLYPEAFF
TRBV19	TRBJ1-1	CASRPGSGNTEAFF
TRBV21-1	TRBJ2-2	CASSKGRGRTGELFF
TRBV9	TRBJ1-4	CASSGSIATNEKLFF
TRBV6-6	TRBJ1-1	CASSRGVETEAFF
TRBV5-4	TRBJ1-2	CASSLGEETYGYTF
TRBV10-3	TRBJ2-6	CAISDSSGANVLTF
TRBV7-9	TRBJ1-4	CASSLLAGTVSEKLFF
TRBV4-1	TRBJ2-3	CASSQLDGAADTQYF
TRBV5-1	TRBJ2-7	CASSLEGLAFEQYF
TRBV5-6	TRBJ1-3	CASSKTGVSGNTIYF
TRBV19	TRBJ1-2	CASSNGAYGYTF
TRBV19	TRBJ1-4	CASSIALNDGANEKLFF
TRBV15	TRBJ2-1	CATSRDQADYNEQFF
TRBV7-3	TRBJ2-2	CASSLTSGGPHGELFF
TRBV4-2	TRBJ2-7	CASSQGLATYEQYF
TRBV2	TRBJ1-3	CASRPSGNTIYF
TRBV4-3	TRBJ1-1	CASSQDRVPRLAFF
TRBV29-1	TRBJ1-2	CSVQGQDYGYTF
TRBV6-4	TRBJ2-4	CANRAAGKNIQYF
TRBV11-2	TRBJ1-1	CACSRTKLESTEAFF
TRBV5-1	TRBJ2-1	CASSLSESNNEQFF
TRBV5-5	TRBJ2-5	CASSPDSYQETQYF
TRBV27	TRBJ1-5	CASSGFGNQPQHF
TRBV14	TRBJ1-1	CASSQDFGDTEAFF
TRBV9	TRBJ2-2	CASSPTTGTTSGELFF
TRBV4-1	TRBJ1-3	CASSQGDTSGNTIYF
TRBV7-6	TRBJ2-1	CASSSINGEAGGEQFF
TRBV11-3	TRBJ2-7	CASSLQGNSYEQYF